Shown below are 29 T cell receptor beta chains from a single sample sequenced in a study of OX40 agonist ivuxolimab in advanced cancers. TCRdb's copy holds only in-frame clones and misses some; the assay was immunoSEQ multiplex PCR. There are under 55,000 clones in the sample; 84% occur only once, and approximately 16% lies in the top ten. This sample comprised CD4+ or CD8+ T cells sorted from blood, obtained in a trial of the OX40 agonist ivuxolimab. The receptor source for this set is an adult with an advanced solid tumor such as melanoma, head and neck, liver or kidney cancer.

This sequence joins TRBV19 and TRBJ2-7, with 14 bases that match TRBD2. V dropped 3 bases and J dropped 5; count of bases not matched to a gene: 3. CDR3 length: 15 amino acids. Per the germline V gene, CDR1 is LNHDA and CDR2 is SQIVND (reference sequence). The CDR3 reads CASSMGLAGEDEQYF. The CDR3 DNA reads TGTGCCAGTAGTATGGGACTAGCGGGAGAGGACGAGCAGTACTTC.

The V call is TRBV28, the J call TRBJ1-5; D remains unclear. CDR3 length equals 13 residues. V gave up 5 bases and J gave up 7 bases, with 12 bases separating them. Germline V gene lookup returns CDR1 MDHEN and CDR2 SYDVKM. CDR3 protein: CASSPRLGQPQHF. The CDR3 DNA follows: TGTGCCAGCAGTCCGCGGCTAGGGCAGCCCCAGCATTTT.

This chain uses TRBV5-4 with TRBJ1-4; D is ambiguous. This CDR3 comprises 12 residues. Germline V gene sequence: CDR1 SGHNT, CDR2 YYREEE (reference sequence). With 0 bases removed from V and 8 bases from J, the gap between germline ends came to 5 bases. Written as DNA, the CDR3 is TGTGCCAGCAGCTTGGGGCAGGAAAAACTGTTTTTT. Translation gives CASSLGQEKLFF. Full variable domain (outside the CDR3, taken from reference TRBV5-4 and TRBJ1-4): ETGVTQSPTHLIKTRGQQVTLRCSSQSGHNTVSWYQQALGQGPQFIFQYYREEENGRGNFPPRFSGLQFPNYSSELNVNALELDDSALYLCASSLGQEKLFFGSGTQLSVL.

The rearrangement joins TRBV10-2 to TRBJ1-1; D is unresolved. The CDR3 consists of 13 residues. Germline V gene lookup returns CDR1 WSHSY and CDR2 SAAADI. The germline V and J ends were trimmed by 2 bases and 8 bases, with 12 bases remaining between them. CDR3 sequence reads: CASSESGPSEAFF. Written as DNA, the CDR3 is TGCGCCAGCAGTGAGAGTGGACCGTCGGAAGCTTTCTTT.

The gene calls are TRBV28 and TRBJ2-7; D perhaps matches TRBD1 (6 bases). The CDR3 runs to 16 residues. Germline CDR1 reads MDHEN; CDR2 reads SYDVKM. V lost 2 bases, J lost 3 bases, and 17 bases lay in between. CDR3 region: CASSLRLGATHYEQYF. DNA for the CDR3: TGTGCCAGCAGTTTACGCTTGGGGGCGACACACTACGAGCAGTACTTC.

This rearrangement joins TRBV7-8 to TRBJ1-1; possibly TRBD1 for D (5 bases). Deletions cut 2 bases from V and 7 bases from J, with 20 bases between. From germline, CDR1 is SGHVS and CDR2 FQNEAQ. The length of the CDR3 is 16 residues. The CDR3 sequence: CASSLIPPGFKGEAFF. The CDR3 DNA is TGTGCCAGCAGCTTAATACCCCCAGGGTTTAAGGGTGAAGCTTTCTTT.

The chain is built from TRBV7-2 and TRBJ2-7, with 8 nucleotides matching TRBD2. The CDR3 runs to 15 residues. Germline lookup yields CDR1 SGHTA and CDR2 FQGNSA. The trim removed 5 bases at V and 0 bases at J, leaving 6 bases unmatched. CDR3 amino acids: CASSPRGGSSYEQYF. CDR3 in DNA: TGTGCCAGCAGCCCACGGGGGGGTAGCTCCTACGAGCAGTACTTC.

This sequence joins TRBV7-6 and TRBJ2-1; maybe TRBD2 (5 bases). V dropped 5 bases and J dropped 8 bases, with 10 bases sitting between them. Germline V gives CDR1 SGHVS, CDR2 FNYEAQ. CDR3 length: 12 residues. This CDR3 reads CASSPGSDEQFF. Here the CDR3 DNA reads TGTGCCAGCAGCCCCGGTAGCGATGAGCAGTTCTTC.

CDR3 nucleotide sequence: TGTGCCAGCAGATTAGCGGGGGGGCCTCGAGATACGCAGTATTTT. Residues: CASRLAGGPRDTQYF. The V gene is TRBV27, the J gene TRBJ2-3; 11 bases align to TRBD2. With V trimmed by 6 bases and J by 5 bases, 7 bases remained unmatched. Germline CDR1 is MNHEY and CDR2 is SMNVEV (reference sequence). The CDR3 has 15 residues.

This chain uses TRBV27 with TRBJ2-3; no firm D call. V was clipped by 6 bases and J by 6 bases, with 13 bases between them. CDR3 length equals 13 residues. CDR1 MNHEY and CDR2 SMNVEV come from the germline V gene (reference sequence). CDR3 residues: CASSLTERDTQYF. CDR3 sequence (DNA): TGTGCCAGCAGCCTCACGGAGAGGGATACGCAGTATTTT.

The gene calls are TRBV11-2 and TRBJ2-5; possibly TRBD2 for D (5 bases). The CDR3 spans 17 residues. Germline CDR1 reads SGHAT; CDR2 reads FQNNGV. The V end was cut by 1 base, the J end by 2 bases, with 17 bases between. The CDR3 DNA follows: TGTGCCAGCAGCTTAGCGGGCCCTTGGAGCGGACAAGAGACCCAGTACTTC. It specifies CASSLAGPWSGQETQYF.

This rearrangement joins TRBV27 to TRBJ2-7, with TRBD1 matching 8 bases. The length of the CDR3 is 14 residues. Trimming cost V 10 bases and J 3 bases; bases outside gene matches: 11. The germline V gene has CDR1 MNHEY and CDR2 SMNVEV (reference sequence). Here the CDR3 reads CATALGTGGYEQYF. As DNA, the CDR3 is TGTGCCACCGCCCTCGGGACAGGCGGCTACGAGCAGTACTTC.

This chain uses TRBV4-1 with TRBJ1-1; D is ambiguous. Trimming removed 0 bases from V and 3 bases from J, with 8 bases in between. CDR3 size: 14 residues. Germline loops: CDR1 MGHRA, CDR2 YSYEKL. Here the CDR3 reads CASSQETLDTEAFF. The CDR3 nucleotides are TGCGCCAGCAGCCAAGAAACATTGGACACTGAAGCTTTCTTT.

The gene calls are TRBV14 and TRBJ1-4, with D possibly TRBD1 on 5 matching bases. CDR3 size: 15 residues. V was trimmed by 0 bases and J by 8 bases, leaving 13 bases between them. Germline V gives CDR1 SGHDN, CDR2 FVKESK. DNA of the CDR3: TGTGCCAGCAGCCAAGATTGGGGGACTTACGAAAAACTGTTTTTT. Translation: CASSQDWGTYEKLFF.

This clone was detected only once. CDR3 residues: CATPGEQYF. The CDR3, as DNA: TGTGCCACCCCCGGGGAGCAGTACTTC. The chain couples TRBV27 to TRBJ2-7; D not resolved. In germline, CDR1 is MNHEY, CDR2 SMNVEV (reference sequence). Trimming shortened V by 10 bases and J by 7 bases, and 8 bases separated the two germline ends. The length of the CDR3 is 9 residues.

The chain carries TRBV7-9 and TRBJ2-5, with D possibly TRBD1 on 6 matching bases. The CDR3 runs to 13 residues. V lost 1 base and J lost 9, with 12 bases in between. The germline V gene has CDR1 SEHNR and CDR2 FQNEAQ (reference sequence). The CDR3 DNA sequence: TGTGCCAGCAGCTTAGGGCAGGGGAGACCCCAGTACTTC. This encodes CASSLGQGRPQYF.

This clone came up a few times. CDR3 in DNA: TGTGCCAGCAGTCCGAGCCCCGGAACAGGTGTCTACGAGCAGTACTTC. Translating gives CASSPSPGTGVYEQYF. The chain recombines TRBV27 with TRBJ2-7, with a tentative D call TRBD1 (5 bases). This CDR3 is built from 16 residues. CDR1 MNHEY and CDR2 SMNVEV come from the germline V gene (reference sequence). V was pared by 5 bases and J by 3 bases, with 20 bases between.

The CDR3 reads CAISDGGQSTEAFF. CDR3 DNA: TGTGCCATCAGTGATGGGGGGCAGAGCACTGAAGCTTTCTTT. The rearrangement joins TRBV10-3 to TRBJ1-1; possible D gene TRBD1, 6 bases. The V end was cut by 3 bases, the J end by 4 bases, with 12 bases between. Germline V gene lookup returns CDR1 ENHRY and CDR2 SYGVKD. The CDR3 runs 14 residues.

The rearrangement joins TRBV6-6 to TRBJ2-7; D not resolved. The CDR3 covers 14 residues. CDR1 is MNHNY, CDR2 SVGAGI, per germline (reference sequence). Trimming left V 0 bases short and J 4 bases short, with 10 bases between. The CDR3 is CASSYSDGSYEQYF. The CDR3 nucleotides are TGTGCCAGCAGTTACTCCGACGGAAGTTACGAGCAGTACTTC.

The chain links TRBV6-6 to TRBJ1-1, with D possibly matching TRBD1 (5 bases). CDR1 is MNHNY and CDR2 is SVGAGI in the germline V gene (reference sequence). V dropped 7 bases and J dropped 3 bases, with 15 bases sitting between them. The CDR3 is made up of 14 amino acids. CDR3 loop: CASKPPGTYTEAFF. In DNA, the CDR3 is TGTGCCAGCAAACCACCAGGGACGTACACTGAAGCTTTCTTT.

The chain has TRBV6-5 and TRBJ1-2, with a possible D match to TRBD1 (5 bases). The CDR3 is 13 residues long. Trimming stripped 2 bases from V and 3 bases from J, with 7 bases between. Germline V gene sequence: CDR1 MNHEY, CDR2 SVGAGI. The chain's CDR3 is CASSYGTYYGYTF. CDR3 nucleotides: TGTGCCAGCAGTTACGGGACTTACTATGGCTACACCTTC.

This clone was seen just once. The V gene is TRBV5-1, the J gene TRBJ2-5; maybe TRBD1 (6 bases). Germline V CDR1 and CDR2: SGHRS, YFSETQ. V was trimmed by 4 bases and J by 4 bases, leaving 14 bases between them. The CDR3 sequence is 14 residues long. The CDR3 nucleotides are TGCGCCAGCAGCCTGAATGACAGGCCAGAGACCCAGTACTTC. This gives the protein CASSLNDRPETQYF.

The sample holds one count of this clone. The chain carries TRBV11-2 and TRBJ1-1; a possible D gene is TRBD1 (5 bases). The CDR3 runs to 11 residues. The ends were cut back, 4 bases at V and 6 bases at J, with 6 bases in the middle. Germline values: CDR1 SGHAT, CDR2 FQNNGV. CDR3 coding DNA: TGTGCCAGCAGCTCGGGGGCTGAAGCTTTCTTT. It specifies CASSSGAEAFF.

This clone was seen only once. The V gene is TRBV5-5, the J gene TRBJ2-3; 10 positions agree with TRBD2. Trimming cost V 1 base and J 3 bases; bases outside gene matches: 8. This CDR3 is 17 amino acids long. Germline-derived CDR1 and CDR2 are SGHKS and YYEKEE (reference sequence). The chain's CDR3 is CASSLNFVLAGTDTQYF. CDR3 sequence (DNA): TGTGCCAGCAGCTTGAATTTTGTACTAGCGGGGACAGATACGCAGTATTTT.

This rearrangement joins TRBV5-4 to TRBJ1-1; D is undetermined. Germline V gene lookup returns CDR1 SGHNT and CDR2 YYREEE (reference sequence). This CDR3 region has 13 residues. Trimming took off 9 bases at V and 2 bases at J, with 14 bases between the two ends. The CDR3 DNA sequence: TGTGCCACCGGCTCAGGCGGAAACACTGAAGCTTTCTTT. This codes for CATGSGGNTEAFF.

This clone is medium-sized within its sample. The rearrangement joins TRBV6-5 to TRBJ1-2, with a tentative D call TRBD1 (5 bases). This CDR3 region has 13 residues. Germline values: CDR1 MNHEY, CDR2 SVGAGI. The V end lost 1 base, the J end lost 6 bases, and 9 bases lay between the germline ends. CDR3 region: CASSYLGVDGYTF. The CDR3 DNA sequence: TGTGCCAGCAGTTACTTAGGGGTCGATGGCTACACCTTC.

The V and J genes are TRBV2 and TRBJ2-1; TRBD1 aligns across 12 bases. Looked up from germline, CDR1 is SNHLY and CDR2 is FYNNEI. CDR3 size: 13 residues. Losses at the gene ends were 11 bases for V and 9 bases for J; bases not matched to a gene: 8. The CDR3 is CAERDRGLGEQFF. DNA for the CDR3: TGTGCCGAACGGGACAGGGGGCTTGGTGAGCAGTTCTTC. The whole variable domain, remainder taken from reference TRBV2 and TRBJ2-1, is EPEVTQTPSHQVTQMGQEVILRCVPISNHLYFYWYRQILGQKVEFLVSFYNNEISEKSEIFDDQFSVERPDGSNFTLKIRSTKLEDSAMYFCAERDRGLGEQFFGPGTRLTVL.

The CDR3 loop reads CASIQRHWTGYGYTF. CDR3 in DNA: TGTGCCAGCATCCAGCGACATTGGACAGGTTATGGCTACACCTTC. The chain recombines TRBV2 with TRBJ1-2; 7 nucleotides align to TRBD1. Germline V gives CDR1 SNHLY, CDR2 FYNNEI. The CDR3 extends over 15 amino acids. The junction had 13 bases not matched to a gene; V was cut back by 7 bases and J by 5 bases.

V usage is TRBV5-6 and J usage is TRBJ2-2, with TRBD1 matching over 10 bases. The germline gives CDR1 SGHDT, CDR2 YYEEEE. This CDR3 spans 15 amino acids. With 4 bases clipped from V and 6 bases from J, the junction kept 6 bases outside the gene matches. In DNA form, the CDR3 reads TGTGCCAGCAGCGATGACGGACAGGGGGCCGGGGAGCTGTTTTTT. It specifies CASSDDGQGAGELFF.